These 30 T cell receptor beta chains were all obtained from the same sample, sequenced in a study of blood T cell repertoires in COVID-19. Libraries were prepared by immunoSEQ multiplex PCR; TCRdb keeps only in-frame clonotypes and omits some of them. Among about 220,000 clones, approximately 78% were seen once, and the ten largest hold 8% to 9%. What was sequenced was peripheral blood. Every receptor here comes from a woman of 80 years or more with COVID-19, enrolled during active disease.

The chain has TRBV9 and TRBJ2-1, with 9 bases fitting TRBD2. From germline, CDR1 is SGDLS and CDR2 YYNGEE. J gave up 10 bases and V 4 bases, and 12 bases lay outside the gene matches. The CDR3 runs 15 residues. The CDR3 region has the DNA TGTGCCAGCAGCCCCAGCGGACTAGCGCTCAACGAGCAGTTCTTC. As protein: CASSPSGLALNEQFF.

This chain uses TRBV28 with TRBJ1-3; tentatively, D is TRBD1 (5 bases). Between the trimmed V and J ends, which lost 1 base and 8 bases, there was a span of 12 bases. The CDR3 has 14 amino acids. The germline V gene encodes CDR1 MDHEN and CDR2 SYDVKM. As DNA, the CDR3 is TGTGCCAGCAGTTTATTGGCGGGGGTAGACACCATATATTTT. This gives the protein CASSLLAGVDTIYF.

This chain links TRBV28 with TRBJ2-3; TRBD1 matches 9 bases. CDR3 length equals 17 residues. CDR1 MDHEN and CDR2 SYDVKM come from the germline V gene. V trimming: 4 bases; J trimming: 3 bases; junction bases outside the gene matches: 11. This CDR3 is CASSSYRGRRGTDTQYF. In DNA form, the CDR3 reads TGTGCCAGCAGTTCTTACAGGGGGCGACGGGGTACAGATACGCAGTATTTT.

The V gene is TRBV30, the J gene TRBJ1-2; 7 positions agree with TRBD1. CDR3 size: 15 residues. Germline V gives CDR1 GTSNPN, CDR2 SVGIG (reference sequence). Trimming cost V 2 bases and J 4 bases; bases outside gene matches: 10. The CDR3 loop reads CAWSYTNRGSYGYTF. Here the CDR3 DNA reads TGTGCCTGGAGTTATACGAACAGGGGTAGCTATGGCTACACCTTC.

V is TRBV14 and J is TRBJ2-1, with D perhaps matching TRBD1 (6 bases). The length of the CDR3 is 17 residues. V was trimmed by 4 bases and J by 9 bases, leaving 25 bases between them. The germline V gene encodes CDR1 SGHDN and CDR2 FVKESK. For the CDR3, the DNA is TGTGCCAGCAGCCTCTTGCGGTCGGACAGCCCAGGTGCTGAGCAGTTCTTC. Protein: CASSLLRSDSPGAEQFF.

The V and J genes are TRBV28 and TRBJ2-5, with D maybe TRBD2 (5 bases). The CDR3 extends over 16 amino acids. The germline gives CDR1 MDHEN, CDR2 SYDVKM. The germline V and J ends were trimmed by 3 bases and 3 bases, with 17 bases remaining between them. This CDR3 reads CASSFRGIGPKETQYF. CDR3 DNA: TGTGCCAGCAGTTTCCGAGGGATAGGACCGAAAGAGACCCAGTACTTC.

This clone was seen just once. The chain combines TRBV28 with TRBJ2-7, with 8 bases identical to TRBD1. V was pared by 5 bases and J by 2 bases, with 14 bases of the junction left unmatched. The length of the CDR3 is 17 residues. Germline V gene data show CDR1 as MDHEN and CDR2 as SYDVKM. The DNA of the CDR3 is TGTGCCAGCAGTCCCTCCTTGGGGACAGGAAAGGCCTACGAGCAGTACTTC. Translated: CASSPSLGTGKAYEQYF.

The rearrangement joins TRBV7-3 to TRBJ2-2, with 8 bases fitting TRBD1. Per germline, CDR1 SGHTA and CDR2 FQGTGA. With 5 bases clipped from V and 4 bases from J, the junction kept 6 bases outside the gene matches. This CDR3 is 15 amino acids long. CDR3 nucleotide sequence: TGTGCCAGCAGCATCGGACAGGGAGGCACCGGGGAGCTGTTTTTT. Residues: CASSIGQGGTGELFF.

V usage is TRBV9 and J usage is TRBJ1-1; no firm D call. In germline, CDR1 is SGDLS, CDR2 YYNGEE. Trimming took off 3 bases at V and 6 bases at J, with 9 bases between the two ends. The CDR3 runs to 12 residues. The DNA of the CDR3 is TGTGCCAGCAGCGCACCTACGCCTGAAGCTTTCTTT. Translation: CASSAPTPEAFF.

This chain joins TRBV29-1 and TRBJ2-1; 7 bases map to TRBD2. J lost 4 bases, V lost 5 bases, and 14 bases had no gene match. The CDR3 has 16 residues. Germline loops: CDR1 SQVTM, CDR2 ANQGSEA. Here the CDR3 DNA reads TGCAGCGTTCCTGGGGGAGCCGGGGGGAGATACAATGAGCAGTTCTTC. This sequence encodes CSVPGGAGGRYNEQFF.

V gene TRBV5-6 combines with J gene TRBJ1-5; D possibly corresponds to TRBD1 (5 bases). With 4 bases removed from V and 0 bases from J, the gap between germline ends came to 11 bases. Germline assignment: CDR1 SGHDT and CDR2 YYEEEE. The CDR3 length is 15 residues. CDR3 in amino acids: CASSPTGNSNQPQHF. CDR3 DNA sequence: TGTGCCAGCAGCCCTACAGGCAATAGCAATCAGCCCCAGCATTTT.

This clone has only a few counts. The chain carries TRBV30 and TRBJ2-1; D possibly corresponds to TRBD2 (5 bases). Trimming took 2 bases from V and 6 from J, leaving 14 bases between them. This CDR3 comprises 14 residues. Germline-derived CDR1 and CDR2 are GTSNPN and SVGIG (reference sequence). The CDR3 reads CAWSRETSSNEQFF. CDR3 DNA: TGTGCCTGGAGTAGGGAGACCTCGTCCAATGAGCAGTTCTTC.

The gene calls are TRBV3-1 (or the pseudogene TRBV3-2) and TRBJ1-2; 9 positions agree with TRBD1. The V segment lost 6 bases and the J segment 3 bases; nucleotides outside the gene matches: 5. There are 14 residues in the CDR3. CDR1 and CDR2 from the germline V gene are LGHDT and YNNKEL (reference sequence). CDR3 in DNA: TGTGCCAGCAGTATACAGGGGGCGGACTATGGCTACACCTTC. Amino acid sequence: CASSIQGADYGYTF.

The chain is built from TRBV13 and TRBJ2-1; 10 bases are a match to TRBD2. Germline V gene data show CDR1 as PRHDT and CDR2 as FYEKMQ (reference sequence). This CDR3 contains 15 residues. The V segment lost 3 bases and the J segment 7 bases; nucleotides outside the gene matches: 6. CDR3 DNA: TGTGCCAGCAGCTTCACTACTAGCGGGGCGAATGAGCAGTTCTTC. Encoded protein: CASSFTTSGANEQFF.

The V and J genes are TRBV6-5 and TRBJ1-3; 7 nucleotides align to TRBD1. This CDR3 spans 15 amino acids. J lost 3 bases, V lost 8 bases, and 10 bases had no gene match. Germline V gene sequence: CDR1 MNHEY, CDR2 SVGAGI. The CDR3 reads CASGTGRTGGNTIYF. The CDR3 DNA follows: TGTGCCAGCGGAACGGGGAGGACAGGTGGAAACACCATATATTTT.

The chain joins TRBV30 to TRBJ2-2; tentative D call: TRBD2 (6 bases). V lost 3 bases and J lost 4, with 9 bases in between. There are 13 residues in the CDR3. Germline V gene sequence: CDR1 GTSNPN, CDR2 SVGIG (reference sequence). This CDR3 reads CAWRTGVTGELFF. CDR3 bases: TGTGCCTGGAGGACGGGAGTCACCGGGGAGCTGTTTTTT.

This clone was recorded only once. The chain employs TRBV6-6 and TRBJ2-7, with TRBD1 identical over 8 bases. From germline, CDR1 is MNHNY and CDR2 SVGAGI (reference sequence). This CDR3 spans 14 amino acids. V lost 11 bases to trimming and J lost 0 bases; unmatched junction nucleotides: 9. The CDR3 nucleotides are TGTGCCTCCTCCATGGACAGGGTCTCCTACGAGCAGTACTTC. Translated, it gives CASSMDRVSYEQYF.

The V call is TRBV7-2, the J call TRBJ1-3; D is unclear. This CDR3 region has 16 residues. V was clipped by 1 base and J by 4 bases, with 14 bases between them. The germline gives CDR1 SGHTA, CDR2 FQGNSA. The CDR3 spells CASSLVKQLRGNTIYF. The CDR3 nucleotides are TGTGCCAGCAGCTTAGTAAAACAGCTAAGAGGAAACACCATATATTTT.

J is TRBJ1-5 and V is TRBV2; 9 positions agree with TRBD1. Per germline, CDR1 SNHLY and CDR2 FYNNEI. Trimming took 5 bases from V and 7 from J; bases not matched to a gene: 9. The CDR3 extends over 15 amino acids. The CDR3 bases are TGTGCCAGCAGTCAGGACAGGGGAGGAGGCCAGCCCCAGCATTTT. Translated: CASSQDRGGGQPQHF.

This clone was counted a few times. The chain carries TRBV5-1 and TRBJ1-6; the match to TRBD1 covers 10 bases. V lost 3 bases to trimming and J lost 12 bases; unmatched junction nucleotides: 6. Germline V CDR1 and CDR2: SGHRS, YFSETQ. CDR3 length: 14 amino acids. The CDR3 nucleotides read TGCGCCAGCAGCTCGACAGGGGGCGTTATACCCCTCCACTTT. It specifies CASSSTGGVIPLHF.

The J gene is TRBJ2-5, the V gene TRBV5-6; TRBD2 matches 11 bases. The CDR3 has 15 residues. The trim removed 4 bases at V and 2 bases at J, leaving 4 bases unmatched. Germline loops: CDR1 SGHDT, CDR2 YYEEEE. The CDR3 region has the DNA TGTGCCAGCAGCGGAAGACTAGCGGGGCAAGAGACCCAGTACTTC. This sequence encodes CASSGRLAGQETQYF. Looking up the rest from reference TRBV5-6 and TRBJ2-5 gives the full variable domain: DAGVTQSPTHLIKTRGQQVTLRCSPKSGHDTVSWYQQALGQGPQFIFQYYEEEERQRGNFPDRFSGHQFPNYSSELNVNALLLGDSALYLCASSGRLAGQETQYFGPGTRLLVL.

The chain has TRBV4-1 and TRBJ2-1; 10 bases align to TRBD1. CDR3 length: 14 amino acids. Germline V lookup: CDR1 MGHRA, CDR2 YSYEKL. The junction had 1 base not matched to a gene; V was cut back by 6 bases and J by 2 bases. CDR3 amino acids: CASRGQGAYNEQFF. CDR3 sequence (DNA): TGCGCCAGCAGAGGACAGGGGGCCTACAATGAGCAGTTCTTC.

This chain connects TRBV28 to TRBJ1-1, with D unclear. CDR1 is MDHEN, CDR2 SYDVKM, per germline. The CDR3 is 13 residues long. The germline V and J ends were trimmed by 3 bases and 7 bases, with 12 bases remaining between them. The CDR3 DNA follows: TGTGCCAGCAGTTTGAGGAACGGTTTTGAAGCTTTCTTT. This sequence encodes CASSLRNGFEAFF.

CDR3 DNA: TGTGCCAGCAGCCTGGCGGGGGGACGGTACCAAGAGACCCAGTACTTC. As protein: CASSLAGGRYQETQYF. This chain joins TRBV7-9 and TRBJ2-5, with 8 bases lining up with TRBD2. CDR3 length equals 16 residues. V gave up 5 bases and J gave up 0 bases; unmatched junction bases: 8. Germline CDR1 reads SEHNR; CDR2 reads FQNEAQ (reference sequence).

The genes are TRBV6-2 or TRBV6-3 and TRBJ2-7, with 7 bases identical to TRBD1. Germline-derived CDR1 and CDR2 are MNHEY and SVGEGT. The length of the CDR3 is 17 residues. V trimming: 0 bases; J trimming: 0 bases; junction bases outside the gene matches: 8. The CDR3 nucleotides read TGTGCCAGCAGTTACTCAACATACAGGGGCTCCTCCTACGAGCAGTACTTC. It specifies CASSYSTYRGSSYEQYF.

The rearrangement links TRBV4-1 to TRBJ1-2; D perhaps matches TRBD1 (5 bases). Germline CDR1 MGHRA, CDR2 YSYEKL. This CDR3 has 13 amino acids. V was shortened by 0 bases and J by 6 bases, with 8 bases between the two germline ends. CDR3 amino acids: CASSQDRANGYTF. The CDR3, as DNA: TGCGCCAGCAGCCAAGACAGGGCTAATGGCTACACCTTC.

This clone appeared a single time. As DNA, the CDR3 is TGTGCCAGCAGCTTTCTCACCGGGGAGCTGTTTTTT. It yields the protein CASSFLTGELFF. The rearrangement links TRBV5-5 to TRBJ2-2; D remains ambiguous. The CDR3 covers 12 residues. The V end was cut by 2 bases, the J end by 4 bases, with 3 bases between. Germline-derived CDR1 and CDR2 are SGHKS and YYEKEE (reference sequence).

This sequence joins TRBV10-3 and TRBJ1-1; D is possibly TRBD1 (5 bases). The V end lost 8 bases, the J end lost 4 bases, and 20 bases lay between the germline ends. The CDR3 loop spans 15 amino acids. The germline V gene has CDR1 ENHRY and CDR2 SYGVKD. The CDR3 bases are TGTGCCATCGGGCCAGGGAGGGGACGGGCCACTGAAGCTTTCTTT. Encoded protein: CAIGPGRGRATEAFF.

V and J are TRBV28 and TRBJ1-2; 9 bases map to TRBD1. With 5 bases clipped from V and 6 bases from J, the junction kept 10 bases outside the gene matches. CDR3 length equals 15 residues. The germline V gene has CDR1 MDHEN and CDR2 SYDVKM. CDR3 coding DNA: TGTGCCAGCAGTAGCAACCCCGGGACAGGGAATGGCTACACCTTC. This codes for CASSSNPGTGNGYTF.

J is TRBJ1-1 and V is TRBV5-1; tentatively, D is TRBD1 (5 bases). The germline gives CDR1 SGHRS, CDR2 YFSETQ. Trimming cost V 1 base and J 3 bases, with 13 bases left between them. The CDR3 is 15 amino acids. The CDR3 coding sequence is TGCGCCAGCAGCTTGCAAGGGCGGGGGGACACTGAAGCTTTCTTT. Amino acids: CASSLQGRGDTEAFF.